This T cell receptor (beta chain) was sequenced in a study of T-cell reconstitution after alpha-beta-depleted transplantation in children. TCRbeta library preparation incorporated unique molecular identifiers. From the PCR reads, TCRdb called clonotypes with MiXCR, one entry per CDR3 protein. Altogether some 590,000 distinct CDR3 sequences are present, over 9.5% being singletons, with the ten largest covering about 4.3%. Germline CDR1 SNHLY, CDR2 FYNNEI. The ends were cut back, 2 bases at V and 0 bases at J, with 8 bases in the middle. This CDR3 spans 14 amino acids. In this sample, this clonotype turned up many times.

The TCR sequence derives from a human donor who donated a stem cell graft to a child with acute myeloid leukemia. Material: PBMCs from the stem cell graft donor, obtained from the stem cell graft. This chain links TRBV2 with TRBJ2-7, with D possibly TRBD2 on 6 matching bases. CDR3: CASSEQRVSYEQYF. CDR3 sequence (DNA): TGTGCCAGCAGTGAACAGCGGGTCTCCTACGAGCAGTACTTC.